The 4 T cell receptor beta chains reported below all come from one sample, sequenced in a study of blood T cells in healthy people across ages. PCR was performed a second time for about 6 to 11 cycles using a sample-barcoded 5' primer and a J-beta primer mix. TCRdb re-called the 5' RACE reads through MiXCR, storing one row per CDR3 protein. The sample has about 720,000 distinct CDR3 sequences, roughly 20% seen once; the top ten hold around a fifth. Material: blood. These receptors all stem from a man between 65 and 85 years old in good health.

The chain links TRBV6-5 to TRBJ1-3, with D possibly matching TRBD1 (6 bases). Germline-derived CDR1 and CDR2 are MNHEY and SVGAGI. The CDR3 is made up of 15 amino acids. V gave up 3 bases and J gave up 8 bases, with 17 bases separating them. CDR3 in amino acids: CASSYHGTNGDTIYF. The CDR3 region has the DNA TGTGCCAGCAGTTATCATGGGACAAACGGAGACACCATATATTTT.

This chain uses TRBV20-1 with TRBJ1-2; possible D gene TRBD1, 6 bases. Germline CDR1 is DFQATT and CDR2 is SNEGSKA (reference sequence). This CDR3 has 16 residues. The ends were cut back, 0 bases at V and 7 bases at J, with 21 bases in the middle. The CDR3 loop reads CSARETGRALKSGYTF. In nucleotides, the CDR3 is TGCAGTGCTAGAGAAACAGGGAGGGCCTTGAAGTCTGGCTACACCTTC.

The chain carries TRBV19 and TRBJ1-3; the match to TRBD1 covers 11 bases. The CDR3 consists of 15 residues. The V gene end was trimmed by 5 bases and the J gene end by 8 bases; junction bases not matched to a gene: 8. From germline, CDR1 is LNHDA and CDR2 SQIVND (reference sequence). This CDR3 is CASSPLGQGVYTIYF. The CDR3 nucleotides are TGTGCCAGTAGTCCACTGGGACAGGGGGTCTACACCATATATTTT.

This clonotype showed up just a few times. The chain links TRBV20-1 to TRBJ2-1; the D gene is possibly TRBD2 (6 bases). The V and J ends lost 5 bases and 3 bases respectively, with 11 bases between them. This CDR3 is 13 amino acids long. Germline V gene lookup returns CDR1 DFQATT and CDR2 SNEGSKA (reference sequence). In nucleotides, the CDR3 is TGCAGTGCTTCCCGCGGGGACTACAATGAGCAGTTCTTC. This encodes CSASRGDYNEQFF.